This TCR beta chain was sequenced in a study of post-analysis software for immune sequencing data. Study results and limitations: TRBV5-6, TRBV5-1 and TRBV20-1 belonged to a set of five TRBV segments that were more frequent in patients than controls.

Only a few counts were recorded for this clonotype. Its specificity is unknown. Incorporated into the TCR beta cDNA libraries were unique molecular identifiers, which served to reduce PCR and sequencing biases. One entry per CDR3 protein results from TCRdb running MiXCR on the PCR reads. The sample lists some 690,000 distinct CDR3 sequences, roughly 27% occurring once. The V and J ends lost 6 bases and 2 bases, in that order; junction bases with no gene match: 8. CDR3 length equals 15 residues. CDR1 and CDR2 (germline): ENHRY, SYGVKD. The sequenced sample was blood. This TCR was sampled from a girl between 10 and 17 years old with multiple sclerosis. This chain joins TRBV10-3 and TRBJ2-3; TRBD2 matches at 7 bases. The CDR3, as DNA: TGTGCCATCAGCGGGGGGAGACTAGCCACAGATACGCAGTATTTT. Protein sequence: CAISGGRLATDTQYF.